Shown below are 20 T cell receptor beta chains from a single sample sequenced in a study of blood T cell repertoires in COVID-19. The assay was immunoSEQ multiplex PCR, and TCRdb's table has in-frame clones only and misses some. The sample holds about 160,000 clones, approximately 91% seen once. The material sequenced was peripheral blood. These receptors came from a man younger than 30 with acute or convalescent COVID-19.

The CDR3 reads CASSSGGQGGNTIYF. CDR3 nucleotide sequence: TGCGCCAGCAGTTCGGGTGGACAGGGCGGAAACACCATATATTTT. The gene calls are TRBV5-1 and TRBJ1-3; 8 positions match TRBD1. Germline V gene sequence: CDR1 SGHRS, CDR2 YFSETQ. The ends lost 5 bases at V and 4 bases at J; junction bases unmatched: 8. This CDR3 has 15 amino acids.

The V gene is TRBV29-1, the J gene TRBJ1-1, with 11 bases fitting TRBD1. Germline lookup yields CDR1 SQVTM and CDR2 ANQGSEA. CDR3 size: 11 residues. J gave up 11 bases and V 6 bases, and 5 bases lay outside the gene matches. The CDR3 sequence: CSVGTGGLAFF. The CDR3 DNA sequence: TGCAGCGTAGGGACAGGGGGTCTGGCTTTCTTT.

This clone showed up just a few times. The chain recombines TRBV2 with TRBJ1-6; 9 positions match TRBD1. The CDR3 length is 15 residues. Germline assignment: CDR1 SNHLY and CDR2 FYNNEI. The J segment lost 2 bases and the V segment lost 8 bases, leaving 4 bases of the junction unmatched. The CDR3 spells CASWGQGTYNSPLHF. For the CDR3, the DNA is TGTGCCAGCTGGGGACAGGGAACCTATAATTCACCCCTCCACTTT.

CDR3 sequence reads: CASRLGDSNSPLHF. DNA for the CDR3: TGCGCCAGCAGGCTTGGGGACAGTAATTCACCCCTCCACTTT. The V and J genes are TRBV5-1 and TRBJ1-6, with 7 bases that match TRBD1. This CDR3 is 14 amino acids long. V lost 5 bases to trimming and J lost 6 bases; unmatched junction nucleotides: 5. Looked up from germline, CDR1 is SGHRS and CDR2 is YFSETQ.

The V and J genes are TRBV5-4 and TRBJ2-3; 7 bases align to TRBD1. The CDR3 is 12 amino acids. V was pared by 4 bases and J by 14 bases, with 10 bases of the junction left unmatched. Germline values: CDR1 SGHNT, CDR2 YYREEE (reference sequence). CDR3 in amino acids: CASSLDRVEAYF. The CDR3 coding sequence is TGTGCCAGCAGCCTAGACAGGGTTGAAGCGTATTTT.

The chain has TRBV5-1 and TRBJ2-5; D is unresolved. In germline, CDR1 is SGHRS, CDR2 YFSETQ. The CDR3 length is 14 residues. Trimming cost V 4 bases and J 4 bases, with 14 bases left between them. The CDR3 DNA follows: TGCGCCAGCAGCCCCCCGAGGTCCGGAGAGACCCAGTACTTC. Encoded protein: CASSPPRSGETQYF.

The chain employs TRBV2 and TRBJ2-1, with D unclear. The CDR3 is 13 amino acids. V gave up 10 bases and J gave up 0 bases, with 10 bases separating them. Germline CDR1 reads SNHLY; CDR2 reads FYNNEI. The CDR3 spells CATGSNSYNEQFF. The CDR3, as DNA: TGTGCCACAGGAAGTAACTCCTACAATGAGCAGTTCTTC.

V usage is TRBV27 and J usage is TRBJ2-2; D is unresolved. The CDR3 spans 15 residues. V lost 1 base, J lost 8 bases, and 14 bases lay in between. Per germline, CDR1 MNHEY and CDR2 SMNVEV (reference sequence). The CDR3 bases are TGTGCCAGCAGTTTATTTCTAGATGGATTTGGGGAGCTGTTTTTT. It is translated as CASSLFLDGFGELFF.

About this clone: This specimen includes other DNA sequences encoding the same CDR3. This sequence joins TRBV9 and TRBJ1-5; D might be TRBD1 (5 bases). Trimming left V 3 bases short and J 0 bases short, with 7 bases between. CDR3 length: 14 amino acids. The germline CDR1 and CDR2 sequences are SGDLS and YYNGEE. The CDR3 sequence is CASSATDSNQPQHF. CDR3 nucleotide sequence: TGTGCCAGCAGCGCGACAGATAGCAATCAGCCCCAGCATTTT. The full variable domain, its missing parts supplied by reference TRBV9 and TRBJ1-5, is DSGVTQTPKHLITATGQRVTLRCSPRSGDLSVYWYQQSLDQGLQFLIQYYNGEERAKGNILERFSAQQFPDLHSELNLSSLELGDSALYFCASSATDSNQPQHFGDGTRLSIL.

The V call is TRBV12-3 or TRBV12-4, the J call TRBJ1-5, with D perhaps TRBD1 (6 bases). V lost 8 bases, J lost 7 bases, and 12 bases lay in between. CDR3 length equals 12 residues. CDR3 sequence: CASRQGHQPQHF. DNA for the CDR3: TGTGCCAGCCGGCAGGGACACCAGCCCCAGCATTTT.

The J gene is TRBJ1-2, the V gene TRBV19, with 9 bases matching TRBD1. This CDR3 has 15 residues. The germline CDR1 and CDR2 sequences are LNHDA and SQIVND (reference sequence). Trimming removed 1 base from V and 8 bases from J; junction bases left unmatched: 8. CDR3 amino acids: CASSIGSGTGRGYTF. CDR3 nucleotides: TGTGCCAGTAGTATAGGTTCCGGGACAGGGAGAGGCTACACCTTC.

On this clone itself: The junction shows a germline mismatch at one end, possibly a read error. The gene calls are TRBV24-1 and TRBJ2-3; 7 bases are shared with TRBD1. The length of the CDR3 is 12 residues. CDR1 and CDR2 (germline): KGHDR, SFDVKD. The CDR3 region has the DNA TGTGCCACCAGTGATTTCACCGGGACAGCCGATTTT. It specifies CATSDFTGTADF.

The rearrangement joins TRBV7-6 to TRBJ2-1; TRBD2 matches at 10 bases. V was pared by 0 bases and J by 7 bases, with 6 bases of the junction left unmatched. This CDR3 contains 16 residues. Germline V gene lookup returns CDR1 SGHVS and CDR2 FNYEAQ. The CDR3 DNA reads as TGTGCCAGCAGCTTAGCCGGGGGACTAGCGAAAAATGAGCAGTTCTTC. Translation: CASSLAGGLAKNEQFF.

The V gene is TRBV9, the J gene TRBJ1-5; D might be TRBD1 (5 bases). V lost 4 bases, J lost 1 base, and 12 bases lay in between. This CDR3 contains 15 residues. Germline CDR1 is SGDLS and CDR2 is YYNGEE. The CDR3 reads CASSLDTGSNQPQHF. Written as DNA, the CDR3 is TGTGCCAGCAGCTTGGACACCGGCAGCAATCAGCCCCAGCATTTT.

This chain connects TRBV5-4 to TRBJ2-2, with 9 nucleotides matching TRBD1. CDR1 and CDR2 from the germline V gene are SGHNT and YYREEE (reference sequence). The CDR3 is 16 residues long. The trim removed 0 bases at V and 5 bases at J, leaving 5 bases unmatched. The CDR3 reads CASSLDPTGGTGELFF. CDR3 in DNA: TGTGCCAGCAGCTTGGACCCGACAGGGGGAACCGGGGAGCTGTTTTTT.

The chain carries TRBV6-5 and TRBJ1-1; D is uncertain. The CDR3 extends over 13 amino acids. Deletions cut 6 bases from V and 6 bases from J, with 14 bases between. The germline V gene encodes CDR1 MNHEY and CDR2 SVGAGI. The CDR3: CASREEGLAEAFF. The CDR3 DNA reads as TGTGCCAGCAGGGAGGAGGGCTTGGCTGAAGCTTTCTTT.

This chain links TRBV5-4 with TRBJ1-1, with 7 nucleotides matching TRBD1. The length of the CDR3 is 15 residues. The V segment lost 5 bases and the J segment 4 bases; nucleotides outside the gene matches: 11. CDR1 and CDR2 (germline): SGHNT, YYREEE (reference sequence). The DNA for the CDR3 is TGTGCCAGCAGTCCATTCGTTCAGGGGGGCACTGAAGCTTTCTTT. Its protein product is CASSPFVQGGTEAFF. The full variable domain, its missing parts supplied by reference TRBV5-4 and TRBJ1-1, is ETGVTQSPTHLIKTRGQQVTLRCSSQSGHNTVSWYQQALGQGPQFIFQYYREEENGRGNFPPRFSGLQFPNYSSELNVNALELDDSALYLCASSPFVQGGTEAFFGQGTRLTVV.

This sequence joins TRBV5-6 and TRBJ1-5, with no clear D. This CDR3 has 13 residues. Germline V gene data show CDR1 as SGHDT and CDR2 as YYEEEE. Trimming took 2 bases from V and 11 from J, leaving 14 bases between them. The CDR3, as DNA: TGTGCCAGCAGCTTAACGGGATCTCTCACCCAGCATTTT. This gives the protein CASSLTGSLTQHF.

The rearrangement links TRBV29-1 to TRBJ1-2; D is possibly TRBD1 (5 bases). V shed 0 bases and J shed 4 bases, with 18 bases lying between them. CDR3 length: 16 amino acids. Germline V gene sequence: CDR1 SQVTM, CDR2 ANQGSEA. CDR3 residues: CSVEERSGQGRYGYTF. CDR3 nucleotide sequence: TGCAGCGTTGAAGAAAGGTCTGGGCAGGGTCGCTATGGCTACACCTTC.

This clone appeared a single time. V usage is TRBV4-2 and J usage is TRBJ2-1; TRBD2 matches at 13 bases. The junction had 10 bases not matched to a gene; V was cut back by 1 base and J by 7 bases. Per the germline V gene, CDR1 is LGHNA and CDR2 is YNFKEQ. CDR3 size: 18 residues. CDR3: CASSQGATSGRLGNEQFF. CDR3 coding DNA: TGTGCCAGCAGCCAAGGAGCGACTAGCGGGAGGTTGGGGAATGAGCAGTTCTTC.